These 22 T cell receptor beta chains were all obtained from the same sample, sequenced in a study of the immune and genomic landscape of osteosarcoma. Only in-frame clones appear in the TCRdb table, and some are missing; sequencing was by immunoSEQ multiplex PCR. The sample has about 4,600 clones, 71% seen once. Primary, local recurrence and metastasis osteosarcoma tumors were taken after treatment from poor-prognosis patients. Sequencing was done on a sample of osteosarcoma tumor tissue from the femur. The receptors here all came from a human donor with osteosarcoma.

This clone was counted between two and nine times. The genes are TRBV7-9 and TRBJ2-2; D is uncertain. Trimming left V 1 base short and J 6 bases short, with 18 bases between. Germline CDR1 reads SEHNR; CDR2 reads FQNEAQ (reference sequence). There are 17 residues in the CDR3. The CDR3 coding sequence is TGTGCCAGCAGCTTAGTAGTACGGCTAGTCTTACCCGGGGAGCTGTTTTTT. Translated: CASSLVVRLVLPGELFF.

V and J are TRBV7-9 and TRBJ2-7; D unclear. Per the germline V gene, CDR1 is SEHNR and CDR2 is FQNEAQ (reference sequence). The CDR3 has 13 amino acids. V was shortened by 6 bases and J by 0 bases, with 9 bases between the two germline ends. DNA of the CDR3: TGTGCCAGCAGGGGCACGTTCTCCTACGAGCAGTACTTC. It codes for CASRGTFSYEQYF.

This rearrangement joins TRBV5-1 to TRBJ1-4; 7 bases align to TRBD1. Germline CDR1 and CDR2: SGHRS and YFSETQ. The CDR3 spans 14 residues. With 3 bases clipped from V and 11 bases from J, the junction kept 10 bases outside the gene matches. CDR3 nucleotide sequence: TGCGCCAGCAGCTGGGACAGCTCAGAAGGTAAACTGTTTTTT. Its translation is CASSWDSSEGKLFF.

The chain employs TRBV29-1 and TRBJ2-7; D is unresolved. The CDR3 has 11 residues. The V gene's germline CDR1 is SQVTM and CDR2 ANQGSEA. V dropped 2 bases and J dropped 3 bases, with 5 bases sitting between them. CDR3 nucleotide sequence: TGCAGCGTTGAAAGAAACTACGAGCAGTACTTC. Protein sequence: CSVERNYEQYF.

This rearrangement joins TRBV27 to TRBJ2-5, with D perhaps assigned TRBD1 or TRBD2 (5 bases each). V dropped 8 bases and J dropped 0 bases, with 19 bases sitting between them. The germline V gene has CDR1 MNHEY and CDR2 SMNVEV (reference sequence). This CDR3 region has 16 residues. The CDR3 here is CASAPGRRSYQETQYF. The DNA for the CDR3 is TGTGCCAGCGCCCCGGGGCGGAGATCATACCAAGAGACCCAGTACTTC.

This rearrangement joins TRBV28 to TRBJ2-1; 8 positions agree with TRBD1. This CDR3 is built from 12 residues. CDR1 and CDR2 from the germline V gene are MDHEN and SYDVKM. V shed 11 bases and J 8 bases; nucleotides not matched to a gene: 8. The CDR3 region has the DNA TGTGCCGTCGGACAGGGAGTCGATGAGCAGTTCTTC. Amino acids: CAVGQGVDEQFF.

The CDR3 DNA is TGTGCCAGCACCCCCCCGGGATTAAAGGGGACCGGGGAGCTGTTTTTT. Encoded protein: CASTPPGLKGTGELFF. This chain joins TRBV7-2 and TRBJ2-2, with D possibly called TRBD1 or TRBD2 (5 bases each). Per the germline V gene, CDR1 is SGHTA and CDR2 is FQGNSA. This CDR3 spans 16 amino acids. Between the trimmed V and J ends, which lost 7 bases and 5 bases, there was a span of 20 bases.

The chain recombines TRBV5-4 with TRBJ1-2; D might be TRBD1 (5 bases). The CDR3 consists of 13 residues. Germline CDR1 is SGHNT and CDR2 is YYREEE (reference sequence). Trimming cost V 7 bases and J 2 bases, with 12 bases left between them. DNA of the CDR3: TGTGCCAGCGGGGGGAGTAGAAACTATGGCTACACCTTC. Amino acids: CASGGSRNYGYTF.

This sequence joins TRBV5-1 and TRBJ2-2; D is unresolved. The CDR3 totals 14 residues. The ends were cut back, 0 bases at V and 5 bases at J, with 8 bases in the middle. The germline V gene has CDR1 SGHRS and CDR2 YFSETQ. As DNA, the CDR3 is TGCGCCAGCAGCTTGGCCTCGGAGACCGGGGAGCTGTTTTTT. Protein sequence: CASSLASETGELFF. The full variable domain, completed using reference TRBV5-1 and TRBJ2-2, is KAGVTQTPRYLIKTRGQQVTLSCSPISGHRSVSWYQQTPGQGLQFLFEYFSETQRNKGNFPGRFSGRQFSNSRSEMNVSTLELGDSALYLCASSLASETGELFFGEGSRLTVL.

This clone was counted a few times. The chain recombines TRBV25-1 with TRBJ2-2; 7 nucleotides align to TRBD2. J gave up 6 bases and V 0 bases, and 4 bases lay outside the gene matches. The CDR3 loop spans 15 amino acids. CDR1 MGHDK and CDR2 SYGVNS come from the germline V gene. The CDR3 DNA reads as TGTGCCAGCAGTGAATATGGGGCGGGGGCCGGGGAGCTGTTTTTT. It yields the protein CASSEYGAGAGELFF.

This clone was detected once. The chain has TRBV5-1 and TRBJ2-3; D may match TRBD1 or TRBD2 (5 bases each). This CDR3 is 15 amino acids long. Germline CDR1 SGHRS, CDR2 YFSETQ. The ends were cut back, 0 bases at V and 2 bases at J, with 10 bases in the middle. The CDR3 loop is CASSLVGEFTDTQYF. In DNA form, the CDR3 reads TGCGCCAGCAGCTTGGTGGGGGAGTTCACAGATACGCAGTATTTT.

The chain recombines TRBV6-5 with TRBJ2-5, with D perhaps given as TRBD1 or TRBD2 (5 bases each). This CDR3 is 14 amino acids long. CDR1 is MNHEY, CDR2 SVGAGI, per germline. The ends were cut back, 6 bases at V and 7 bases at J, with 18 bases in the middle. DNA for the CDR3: TGTGCCAGCAGATCCGGGACGCCGGCCTCGACCCAGTACTTC. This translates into CASRSGTPASTQYF.

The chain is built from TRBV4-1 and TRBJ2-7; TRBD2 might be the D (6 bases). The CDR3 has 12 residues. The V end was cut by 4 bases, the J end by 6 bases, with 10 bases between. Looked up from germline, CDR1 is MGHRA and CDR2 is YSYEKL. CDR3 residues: CASSPQGGEQYF. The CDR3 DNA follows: TGCGCCAGCAGCCCCCAGGGAGGCGAGCAGTACTTC.

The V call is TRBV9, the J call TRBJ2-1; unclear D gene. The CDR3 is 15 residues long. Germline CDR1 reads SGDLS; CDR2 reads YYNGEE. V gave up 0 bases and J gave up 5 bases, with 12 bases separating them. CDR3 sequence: CASSVAGIIDNEQFF. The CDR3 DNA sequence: TGTGCCAGCAGCGTAGCTGGGATAATTGACAATGAGCAGTTCTTC.

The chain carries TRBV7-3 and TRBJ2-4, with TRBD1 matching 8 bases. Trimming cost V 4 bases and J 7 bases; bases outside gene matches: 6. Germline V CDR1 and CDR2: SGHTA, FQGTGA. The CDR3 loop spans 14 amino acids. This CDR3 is CASSSGGAGNIQYF. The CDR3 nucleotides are TGTGCCAGCAGCTCAGGGGGCGCGGGGAACATTCAGTACTTC.

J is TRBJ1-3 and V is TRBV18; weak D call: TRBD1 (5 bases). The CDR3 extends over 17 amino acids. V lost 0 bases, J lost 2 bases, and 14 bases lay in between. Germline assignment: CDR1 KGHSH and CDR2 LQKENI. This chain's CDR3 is CASSPPNPGYTGNTIYF. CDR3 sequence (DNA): TGTGCCAGCTCACCACCGAACCCAGGGTATACTGGAAACACCATATATTTT.

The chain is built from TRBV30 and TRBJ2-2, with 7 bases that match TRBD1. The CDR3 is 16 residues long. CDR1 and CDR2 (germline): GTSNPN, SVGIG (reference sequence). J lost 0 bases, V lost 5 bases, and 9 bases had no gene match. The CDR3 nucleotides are TGTGCCTGGGGTCGGGACAGCCCGACGAACACCGGGGAGCTGTTTTTT. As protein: CAWGRDSPTNTGELFF.

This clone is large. The CDR3 DNA is TGTGCCAGCAGTAGGGGCGGAAATAGCAATCAGCCCCAGCATTTT. This encodes CASSRGGNSNQPQHF. The chain joins TRBV2 to TRBJ1-5; maybe TRBD1 (5 bases). The germline V and J ends were trimmed by 5 bases and 0 bases, with 11 bases remaining between them. From germline, CDR1 is SNHLY and CDR2 FYNNEI. The CDR3 is made up of 15 amino acids.

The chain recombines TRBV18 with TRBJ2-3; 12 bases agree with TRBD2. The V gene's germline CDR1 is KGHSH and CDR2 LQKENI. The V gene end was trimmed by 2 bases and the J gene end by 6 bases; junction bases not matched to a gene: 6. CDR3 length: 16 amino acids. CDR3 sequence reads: CASSPRTSGNTDTQYF. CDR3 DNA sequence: TGTGCCAGCTCACCAAGGACTAGCGGGAATACGGATACGCAGTATTTT.

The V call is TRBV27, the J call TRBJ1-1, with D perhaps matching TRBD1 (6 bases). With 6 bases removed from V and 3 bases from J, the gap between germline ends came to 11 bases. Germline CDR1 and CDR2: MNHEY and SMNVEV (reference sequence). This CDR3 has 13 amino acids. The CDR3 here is CASSITGYTEAFF. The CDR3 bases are TGTGCCAGCAGCATAACAGGGTACACTGAAGCTTTCTTT.

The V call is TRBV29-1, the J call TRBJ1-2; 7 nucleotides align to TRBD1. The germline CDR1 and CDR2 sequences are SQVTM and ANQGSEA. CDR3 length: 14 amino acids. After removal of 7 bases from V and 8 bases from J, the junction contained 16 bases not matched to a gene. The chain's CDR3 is CSGPAEGASGGYTF. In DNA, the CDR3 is TGCAGCGGCCCGGCTGAGGGGGCGTCGGGAGGCTACACCTTC. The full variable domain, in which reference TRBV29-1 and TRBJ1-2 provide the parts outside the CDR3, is SAVISQKPSRDICQRGTSLTIQCQVDSQVTMMFWYRQQPGQSLTLIATANQGSEATYESGFVIDKFPISRPNLTFSTLTVSNMSPEDSSIYLCSGPAEGASGGYTFGSGTRLTVV.

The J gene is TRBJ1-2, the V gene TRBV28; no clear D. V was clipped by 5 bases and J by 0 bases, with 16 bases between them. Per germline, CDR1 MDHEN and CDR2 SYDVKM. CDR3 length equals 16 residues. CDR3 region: CASSLRQVRPNYGYTF. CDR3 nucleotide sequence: TGTGCCAGCAGTCTTCGTCAGGTCAGGCCTAACTATGGCTACACCTTC.